The sequence of this T cell receptor beta chain was determined in a study of low-dose radiotherapy and immunotherapy resistance in tumors. Study-level background: Treatment included intravenous cyclophosphamide dosed at 200 mg/m2 every two weeks, one day before radiation and immunotherapy.

As to time point: before trial treatment. The donors' regimen was nivolumab, ipilimumab, aspirin, low-dose cyclophosphamide and low-dose radiotherapy. Those eligible were patients bearing advanced solid tumors lacking tumor-infiltrating lymphocytes. Germline V gene data show CDR1 as SNHLY and CDR2 as FYNNEI. V lost 1 base, J lost 3 bases, and 13 bases lay in between. The CDR3 is made up of 16 amino acids. This clonotype was detected many times. TRAV- and TRBV-specific primers were used for first-strand cDNA, which covered alpha and beta chains. PCR amplification of the TCRs was performed with Phusion for 15 to 25 PCR cycles, and it relied on a constant-region primer together with a V-primer adapter. TCRdb ran MiXCR on the reads and lists one entry per CDR3 protein. Of 35,000 to 50,000 distinct CDR3 sequences in the sample, 31% were seen once.

Sequencing was performed on PBMCs, taken before treatment. This chain joins TRBV2 and TRBJ2-1; a weak D match, TRBD2 (6 bases). The sequence was obtained from a male donor with gallbladder cancer. This CDR3 is CASSEVSGLIYNEQFF. CDR3 nucleotides: TGTGCCAGCAGTGAAGTCTCGGGACTTATCTACAATGAGCAGTTCTTC.